Listed below are T cell receptor beta chains from one sample, sequenced in a study of T-cell reconstitution after alpha-beta-depleted transplantation in children. TCRdb called the PCR reads again in MiXCR, with one record for every CDR3 protein. The table has hundreds of thousands of distinct CDR3 sequences, less than 15% seen once. Source: PBMCs, taken from the stem cell graft. The receptors were sampled from a human donor who donated a stem cell graft to a child with Fanconi anemia. Both conserved end residues are part of each CDR3. A D gene is named only where the DNA matches it firmly. Clone size is shown for a subset of rows, as once, few, many or a class of expanded clone.

TRBJ2-7 14 NA TRBV12-3/TRBV12-4 NA CASSLDGGSYEQYF TGTGCCAGCAGTTTAGACGGGGGCTCCTACGAGCAGTACTTC
TRBJ1-3 15 few TRBV4-3 NA CASSKNPNSGNTIYF TGCGCCAGCAGCAAGAACCCAAACTCTGGAAACACCATATATTTT
TRBJ2-4 16 NA TRBV4-3 TRBD2 CASSQGLAGGVNIQYF TGCGCCAGCAGCCAAGGACTAGCGGGGGGGGTAAACATTCAGTACTTC
TRBJ2-7 13 many TRBV5-1 NA CASSRAGSYEQYF TGCGCCAGCAGCCGGGCAGGATCCTACGAGCAGTACTTC
TRBJ1-1 11 many TRBV12-3/TRBV12-4 NA CASSLETEAFF TGTGCCAGCAGTTTAGAGACTGAAGCTTTCTTT
TRBJ2-5 16 NA TRBV12-3/TRBV12-4 TRBD1 CASSSPRTGGGETQYF TGTGCCAGCAGTTCCCCACGGACAGGGGGTGGAGAGACCCAGTACTTC
TRBJ1-1 12 few TRBV27 TRBD1 CASSFRTGQAFF TGTGCCAGCAGTTTCAGGACAGGGCAAGCTTTCTTT
TRBJ1-1 13 few TRBV29-1 NA CSVRTDMNTEAFF TGCAGCGTTCGGACGGACATGAACACTGAAGCTTTCTTT
TRBJ1-1 14 few TRBV12-3/TRBV12-4 NA CASSVDTKNTEAFF TGTGCCAGCAGTGTGGACACGAAGAACACTGAAGCTTTCTTT
TRBJ2-5 12 many TRBV6-1 NA CASSEGEETQYF TGTGCCAGCAGTGAAGGGGAAGAGACCCAGTACTTC
TRBJ2-5 12 many TRBV12-3/TRBV12-4 NA CASSLGGVTQYF TGTGCCAGCAGTTTAGGGGGAGTGACCCAGTACTTC
TRBJ1-1 15 NA TRBV5-1 NA CASSARRGGQGSAFF TGCGCCAGCAGTGCGCGACGAGGGGGGCAGGGGAGCGCTTTCTTT
TRBJ2-4 12 few TRBV10-2 NA CASRETENIQYF TGCGCCAGCCGCGAGACAGAAAACATTCAGTACTTC
TRBJ2-2 13 few TRBV7-7 NA CASSSRTTGELFF TGTGCCAGCAGCTCCAGGACGACCGGGGAGCTGTTTTTT
TRBJ1-5 13 many TRBV12-3/TRBV12-4 NA CASRLPRKYPRHF TGTGCCAGCAGGCTCCCTAGAAAGTATCCGCGGCATTTT
TRBJ1-4 13 NA TRBV29-1 TRBD1 CSVADRADEKLFF TGCAGCGTTGCCGACAGGGCGGATGAAAAACTGTTTTTT
TRBJ2-3 10 few TRBV29-1 NA CSERKDTQYF TGCAGCGAGAGAAAGGATACGCAGTATTTT
TRBJ2-3 13 few TRBV6-5 NA CASSYHGADTQYF TGTGCCAGCAGTTACCACGGGGCAGATACGCAGTATTTT
TRBJ2-3 13 NA TRBV11-2 TRBD2 CASRPGTSGPVGF TGTGCCAGCAGGCCCGGGACTAGCGGGCCGGTCGGGTTT
TRBJ1-3 13 many TRBV6-5 NA CASILLTGNTIYF TGTGCCAGCATTTTACTTACTGGAAACACCATATATTTT
TRBJ1-2 15 few TRBV20-1 NA CSARDVSKANYGYTF TGCAGTGCTAGAGATGTAAGCAAAGCTAACTATGGCTACACCTTC
TRBJ1-2 14 many TRBV5-1 NA CASSLVAANYGYTF TGCGCCAGCAGCTTGGTAGCAGCTAACTATGGCTACACCTTC
TRBJ1-2 14 few TRBV12-3/TRBV12-4 NA CASSPDGGRGGYTF TGTGCCAGCAGTCCGGATGGAGGGCGGGGAGGCTACACCTTC
TRBJ1-5 15 few TRBV12-3/TRBV12-4 NA CASSFSQGRGQPQHF TGTGCCAGCAGTTTTAGCCAGGGCCGGGGACAGCCCCAGCATTTT
TRBJ2-2 16 few TRBV7-9 TRBD1 CASRLSGTGVTGELFF TGTGCCAGCAGGTTATCCGGGACAGGGGTCACCGGGGAGCTGTTTTTT
TRBJ2-5 15 many TRBV12-3/TRBV12-4 NA CASRPSGAIQETQYF TGTGCCAGCAGACCCTCTGGAGCGATCCAAGAGACCCAGTACTTC
TRBJ2-2 18 NA TRBV12-3/TRBV12-4 TRBD2 CASSPRTSGRVSTGELFF TGTGCCAGCAGTCCACGGACTAGCGGGAGAGTCTCGACCGGGGAGCTGTTTTTT
TRBJ1-4 15 few TRBV5-6 NA CASSTASSLAEKLFF TGTGCCAGCAGCACCGCAAGTAGTTTGGCCGAAAAACTGTTTTTT
TRBJ1-4 13 NA TRBV20-1 TRBD1 CSIYRGVEEKLFF TGCAGTATCTACAGGGGGGTTGAGGAAAAACTGTTTTTT
TRBJ2-3 15 few TRBV4-3 TRBD1 CASSQVGTGSGTQYF TGCGCCAGCAGCCAAGTCGGGACAGGCTCGGGGACGCAGTATTTT
TRBJ1-4 15 NA TRBV18 NA CASSPRAQRDEKLFF TGTGCCAGCTCACCAAGGGCCCAAAGGGACGAAAAACTGTTTTTT
TRBJ1-6 14 few TRBV4-3 NA CASSPERSHYDLHF TGCGCCAGCAGCCCAGAACGGTCACATTACGACCTCCACTTT
TRBJ2-5 14 many TRBV12-3/TRBV12-4 TRBD2 CASSYRTSAETQYF TGTGCCAGCAGTTACCGGACTAGCGCAGAGACCCAGTACTTC
TRBJ2-2 18 NA TRBV10-2 TRBD2 CASSSPLAGGPNTGELFF TGCGCCAGCAGTTCTCCTCTAGCGGGGGGGCCGAACACCGGGGAGCTGTTTTTT
TRBJ2-3 15 NA TRBV20-1 TRBD2 CSAPTSGGATDTQYF TGCAGTGCTCCTACTAGCGGGGGGGCGACAGATACGCAGTATTTT
TRBJ2-7 13 NA TRBV5-1 NA CASSLDYGYAQYF TGCGCCAGCAGCTTAGACTATGGGTACGCGCAGTACTTC
TRBJ1-5 14 NA TRBV27 TRBD1 CASSSTGGDQPQHF TGTGCCAGCAGTTCTACAGGGGGTGATCAGCCCCAGCATTTT
TRBJ2-6 15 few TRBV5-1 NA CASSLEAAGANVLTF TGCGCCAGCAGCTTGGAAGCTGCTGGGGCCAACGTCCTGACTTTC
TRBJ1-4 15 NA TRBV20-1 TRBD1 CSAIGTGELLEKLFF TGCAGTGCTATCGGGACAGGGGAGCTGCTTGAAAAACTGTTTTTT
TRBJ2-2 16 many TRBV6-2/TRBV6-3 TRBD1 CASSFTGTGMTGELFF TGTGCCAGCAGTTTCACCGGGACAGGGATGACCGGGGAGCTGTTTTTT
TRBJ1-6 15 few TRBV4-3 TRBD1 CASSQLQGRGSPLHF TGCGCCAGCAGCCAACTACAGGGGAGGGGTTCACCCCTCCACTTT
TRBJ1-2 14 many TRBV20-1 NA CSAREPLGVYGYTF TGCAGTGCTAGAGAACCCCTTGGCGTCTATGGCTACACCTTC
TRBJ2-7 17 NA TRBV12-3/TRBV12-4 TRBD1 CASSKNVPGQGRYEQYF TGTGCCAGCAGCAAGAATGTTCCGGGACAGGGGCGCTACGAGCAGTACTTC
TRBJ2-7 17 NA TRBV12-3/TRBV12-4 TRBD2 CASCPPRLSGESYEQYF TGTGCCAGCTGCCCCCCCCGACTTAGCGGGGAATCCTACGAGCAGTACTTC
TRBJ2-5 16 NA TRBV5-1 TRBD2 CASSSSGGSVKETQYF TGCGCCAGCAGCTCAAGCGGGGGAAGCGTTAAAGAGACCCAGTACTTC
TRBJ1-2 13 many TRBV20-1 NA CSALRDRLYGYTF TGCAGTGCTCTCCGGGACCGCTTGTATGGCTACACCTTC
TRBJ2-2 19 few TRBV20-1 NA CSAPGRQGIGGSNTGELFF TGCAGTGCCCCCGGCCGGCAGGGGATCGGGGGTAGTAACACCGGGGAGCTGTTTTTT
TRBJ2-1 15 many TRBV5-1 TRBD2 CASSETSGGAREQFF TGCGCCAGCAGCGAAACTAGCGGGGGGGCCCGTGAGCAGTTCTTC
TRBJ2-1 15 few TRBV28 NA CASSSEDPIYNEQFF TGTGCCAGCAGTTCTGAGGACCCAATTTACAATGAGCAGTTCTTC
TRBJ2-2 17 many TRBV24-1 TRBD2 CATSGASGGPNTGELFF TGTGCCACCAGTGGGGCTAGCGGGGGCCCAAACACCGGGGAGCTGTTTTTT
TRBJ2-1 14 NA TRBV7-2 TRBD2 CASSWGSGEGEQFF TGTGCCAGCAGCTGGGGAAGCGGGGAAGGTGAGCAGTTCTTC